This T cell receptor (beta chain) emerged from a study of T-cell memory formation after mild COVID-19. Study-level background: Clustering of TCRs was largely donor specific.

Study results and caveats: Prior to infection, memory already included some responding clones, suggesting cross-reactive memory joined. Clones contracting across day 15 to 85 had a balanced CD4/CD8 profile; later expanding clones leaned CD4+. Specificity for SARS-CoV-2 was not confirmed among the second-wave clones peaking on day 37.

TCRdb independently ran MiXCR on the 5' RACE reads; one entry per CDR3 protein. Of more than 150,000 distinct CDR3 sequences in the sample, approximately 17% were seen once. The CDR3 runs 14 residues. In germline, CDR1 is GTSNPN, CDR2 SVGIG (reference sequence). The V end was cut by 4 bases, the J end by 3 bases, with 13 bases between. This clonotype was seen only a few times. Its antigen is not known. The source is a man younger than 30 who had mild COVID-19 (a few samples of this study predate the infection). Cell type and time point are not known. The sample was PBMCs or a T cell subset sorted from them (not recorded which). The V gene is TRBV30, the J gene TRBJ1-3; D gene unclear. This CDR3 is CAWNLAGSGNTIYF. Here the CDR3 DNA reads TGTGCCTGGAATCTCGCGGGGAGTGGAAACACCATATATTTT. Full variable domain (rest looked up from reference TRBV30 and TRBJ1-3): SQTIHQWPATLVQPVGSPLSLECTVEGTSNPNLYWYRQAAGRGLQLLFYSVGIGQISSEVPQNLSASRPQDRQFILSSKKLLLSDSGFYLCAWNLAGSGNTIYFGEGSWLTVV.